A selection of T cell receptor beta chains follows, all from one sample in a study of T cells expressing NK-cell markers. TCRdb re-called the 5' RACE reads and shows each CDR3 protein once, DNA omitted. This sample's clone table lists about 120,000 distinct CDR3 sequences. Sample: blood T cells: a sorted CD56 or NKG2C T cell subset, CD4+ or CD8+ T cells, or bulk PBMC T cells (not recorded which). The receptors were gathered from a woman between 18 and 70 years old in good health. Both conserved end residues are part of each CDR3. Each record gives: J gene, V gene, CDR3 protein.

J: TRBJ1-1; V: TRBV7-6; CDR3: CASSLRDTGTEAFF
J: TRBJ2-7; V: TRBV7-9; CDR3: CASSLGQGVSYEQYF
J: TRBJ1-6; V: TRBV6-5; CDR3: CASSYASPGGGSPLHF
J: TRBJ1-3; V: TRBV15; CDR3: CATSSKPLSGNTIYF
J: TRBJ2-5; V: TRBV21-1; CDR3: CASSKGQGEETQYF
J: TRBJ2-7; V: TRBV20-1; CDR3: CRGTSGRSDYEQYF
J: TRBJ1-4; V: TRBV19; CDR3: CASSIAATNEKLFF
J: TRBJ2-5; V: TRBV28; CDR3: CASSFGQGMETQYF
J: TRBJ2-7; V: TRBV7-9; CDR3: CASSIKTGEPDEQYF
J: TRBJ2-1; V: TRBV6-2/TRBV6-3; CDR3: CASSYSDGEQFF
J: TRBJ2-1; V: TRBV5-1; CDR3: CASSGSGGSAPSYNEQFF
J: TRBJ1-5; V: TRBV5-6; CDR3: CASSFSSGHQPQHF
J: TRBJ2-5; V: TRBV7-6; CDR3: CASSLALGQQETQYF
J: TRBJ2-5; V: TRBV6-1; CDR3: CASGGLAGDLETQYF
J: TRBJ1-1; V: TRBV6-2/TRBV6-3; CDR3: CASSYSGAQNTEAFF
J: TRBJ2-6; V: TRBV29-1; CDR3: CSVEEAAGANVLTF
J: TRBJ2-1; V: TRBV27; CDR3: CASSFRGTNEQFF
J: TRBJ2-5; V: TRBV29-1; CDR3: CSVRLAGYQETQYF
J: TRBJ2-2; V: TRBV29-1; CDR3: CSVEVPSTTGELFF
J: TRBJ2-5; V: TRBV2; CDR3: CASRAGILEETQYF
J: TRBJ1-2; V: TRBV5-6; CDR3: CASTSGPLNYGYTF
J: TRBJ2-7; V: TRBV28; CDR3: CASSLDGTYEQYF
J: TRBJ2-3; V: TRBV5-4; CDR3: CASSLLLDTQYF
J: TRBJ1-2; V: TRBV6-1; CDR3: CASSATGDYGYTF
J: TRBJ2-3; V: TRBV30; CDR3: CAWNGPITDTQYF
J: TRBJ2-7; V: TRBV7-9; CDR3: CASSLDGTGGYEQYF
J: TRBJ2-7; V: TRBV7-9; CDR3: CASSPRDYHEQYF
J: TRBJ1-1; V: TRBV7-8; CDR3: CASSLYHTGQGTTEAFF
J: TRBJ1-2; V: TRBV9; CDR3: CASSPAGPPNYGYTF
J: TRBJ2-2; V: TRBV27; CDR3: CASVSLAGNTGELFF
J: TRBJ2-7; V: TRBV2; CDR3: CASRTGVRYEQYF
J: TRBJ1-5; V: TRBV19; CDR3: CASQSMLTRNSNQPQHF
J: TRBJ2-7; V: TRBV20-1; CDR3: CSAIGGLSYEQYF
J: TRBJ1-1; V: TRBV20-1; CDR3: CSATDIQPQAFF
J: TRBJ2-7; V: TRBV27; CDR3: CASSMTGTGYYEQYF
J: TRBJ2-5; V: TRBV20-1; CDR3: CSAGTAYSQETQYF
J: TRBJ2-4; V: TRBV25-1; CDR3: CASNSRTGHQYF
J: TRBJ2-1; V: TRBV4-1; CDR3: CASSQVYLAGEQFF
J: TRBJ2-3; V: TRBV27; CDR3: CASRGLAGVTDTQYF
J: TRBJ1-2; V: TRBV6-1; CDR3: CASSTGGTPDGYTF
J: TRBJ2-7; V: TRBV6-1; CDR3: CAIKSGTRPYEQYF
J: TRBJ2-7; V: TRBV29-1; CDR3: CSVEAGGRYEQYF